Below, one T cell receptor beta chain is given with its context. What it binds is not known. Trimming shortened V by 0 bases and J by 4 bases, and 16 bases separated the two germline ends. CDR3 length: 16 amino acids. Germline values: CDR1 SGHRS, CDR2 YFSETQ. The data belong to a study of cytomegalovirus exposure and HLA in healthy donors. Study observations and caveats: In a later analysis, V- and J-gene trimming of beta chains associated with a DCLRE1C missense variant, replicated independently.

PCR amplification relied on 60 Vbeta primers (plus 13 Jbeta primers). The protocol was immunoSEQ multiplex PCR, while the TCRdb copy is restricted to in-frame clones and leaves out a portion. The sample holds about 200,000 clones; around 86% are singletons and the top ten take 6.5%. The source of this sequence is a woman aged 50 to 60 in good health and CMV-seropositive. The rearrangement links TRBV5-1 to TRBJ1-2; D is possibly TRBD1 (5 bases). The sample was PBMCs. The CDR3, as DNA: TGCGCCAGCAGCTTGGTCTCCGGGGGATCTGGCTATGGCTACACCTTC. It specifies CASSLVSGGSGYGYTF. Variable domain in full (rest from reference TRBV5-1 and TRBJ1-2): KAGVTQTPRYLIKTRGQQVTLSCSPISGHRSVSWYQQTPGQGLQFLFEYFSETQRNKGNFPGRFSGRQFSNSRSEMNVSTLELGDSALYLCASSLVSGGSGYGYTFGSGTRLTVV.